At least ten counts were recorded for the clone carrying this T cell receptor (beta chain). This entry comes from a study of T cells in Graves' hyperthyroidism and ophthalmopathy. Study details: Peripheral blood specimens were obtained at initial diagnosis, prior to any treatment.

TCR beta CDR3 region amplification was performed from RNA transcripts. A set of HTBI primers served as the primers for a first-round RT-PCR of the TCR CDR3. TCRdb re-called the multiplex PCR reads through MiXCR, storing one row per CDR3 protein. The sample records about 400,000 distinct CDR3 sequences, roughly 25% being singletons. The J segment lost 4 bases and the V segment lost 5 bases, leaving 19 bases of the junction unmatched. The CDR3 runs 19 residues. CDR1 MNHNS and CDR2 SASEGT come from the germline V gene. No progression to ophthalmopathy during 18 months of follow-up defined stable disease. Participants, patients aged 18 to 65, had newly diagnosed hyperthyroidism with a duration under 2 months.

This sequence originates from a man aged 50 to 59 with Graves' hyperthyroidism. The chain is built from TRBV6-1 and TRBJ2-1; 8 nucleotides align to TRBD2. Sequenced material: blood. CDR3 bases: TGTGCCAGCAGTTCCTCCCGGGCAGCGGGAGCAACTCCTTACAATGAGCAGTTCTTC. Translation: CASSSSRAAGATPYNEQFF.